The 4 T cell receptor beta chains reported below all come from one sample, sequenced in a study of OX40 agonist ivuxolimab in advanced cancers. TCRdb keeps only in-frame clones here, not all; method: immunoSEQ multiplex PCR. The repertoire holds approximately 98,000 clones, with about 84% as singletons. The sample was CD4+ or CD8+ T cells sorted from blood, taken in a trial of the OX40 agonist ivuxolimab. The receptors shown here come from an adult with an advanced solid tumor such as melanoma, head and neck, liver or kidney cancer.

The chain combines TRBV27 with TRBJ2-2; TRBD2 aligns across 7 bases. Trimming cost V 5 bases and J 5 bases; bases outside gene matches: 2. There are 13 residues in the CDR3. Germline CDR1 MNHEY, CDR2 SMNVEV (reference sequence). CDR3 sequence (DNA): TGTGCCAGCAGTCAACTAGCGACCGGGGAGCTGTTTTTT. Translated: CASSQLATGELFF.

The rearrangement uses TRBV4-2 and TRBJ1-1; D remains ambiguous. Trimming removed 4 bases from V and 1 base from J, with 4 bases in between. Germline V gives CDR1 LGHNA, CDR2 YNFKEQ. The CDR3 loop spans 12 amino acids. In nucleotides, the CDR3 is TGTGCCAGCAGCCCTGAGAACACTGAAGCTTTCTTT. Protein product: CASSPENTEAFF.

The chain has TRBV29-1 and TRBJ1-2, with D unresolved. V was shortened by 4 bases and J by 7 bases, with 4 bases between the two germline ends. Germline CDR1 reads SQVTM; CDR2 reads ANQGSEA. The CDR3 consists of 9 residues. CDR3 region: CSVGRGYTF. In nucleotides, the CDR3 is TGCAGCGTTGGACGTGGCTACACCTTC.

This chain uses TRBV7-8 with TRBJ2-7; TRBD2 agrees at 13 bases. Trimming removed 5 bases from V and 0 bases from J; junction bases left unmatched: 13. Per germline, CDR1 SGHVS and CDR2 FQNEAQ. The CDR3 totals 19 residues. DNA for the CDR3: TGTGCCAGCAGCCAACCCAGGACTAGCGGGAGCCTTAGCTCCTACGAGCAGTACTTC. It codes for CASSQPRTSGSLSSYEQYF.